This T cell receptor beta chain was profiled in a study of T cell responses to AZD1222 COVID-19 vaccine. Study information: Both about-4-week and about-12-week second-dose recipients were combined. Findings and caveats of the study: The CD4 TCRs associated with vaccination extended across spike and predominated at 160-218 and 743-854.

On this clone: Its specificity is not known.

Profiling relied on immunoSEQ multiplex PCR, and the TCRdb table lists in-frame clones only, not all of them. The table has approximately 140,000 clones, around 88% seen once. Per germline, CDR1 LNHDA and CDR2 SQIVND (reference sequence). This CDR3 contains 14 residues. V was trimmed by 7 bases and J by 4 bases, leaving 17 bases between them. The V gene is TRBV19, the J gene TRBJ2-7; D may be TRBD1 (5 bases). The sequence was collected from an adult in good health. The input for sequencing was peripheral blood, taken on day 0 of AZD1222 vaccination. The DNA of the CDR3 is TGTGCCAGTACCAAAACCGCAGGGTCGTACGAGCAGTACTTC. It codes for CASTKTAGSYEQYF.